The 18 T cell receptor beta chains below come from one sample, sequenced in a study of shared clonotypes between healthy human individuals. Clones were sequenced by immunoSEQ multiplex PCR, and TCRdb holds only the in-frame ones, with some missing. Of about 1.1 million clones in the sample, 75% to 80% were seen once. Material: memory CD4+ T cells from PBMCs. Subset reported: CD45RA-negative fraction. These receptors came from a man aged 18 to 30 in good health. Some clones in this sample may be carry-over from other donors' samples.

This sequence joins TRBV7-9 and TRBJ1-5; D unclear. Trimming pared 2 bases from V and 2 bases from J, leaving 4 bases between. This CDR3 spans 13 amino acids. The V gene's germline CDR1 is SEHNR and CDR2 FQNEAQ (reference sequence). CDR3 in DNA: TGTGCCAGCAGCTTATGGGGCAATCAGCCCCAGCATTTT. Encoded protein: CASSLWGNQPQHF.

The J gene is TRBJ2-5, the V gene TRBV5-1, with 8 nucleotides matching TRBD1. This CDR3 spans 16 amino acids. CDR1 SGHRS and CDR2 YFSETQ come from the germline V gene. V lost 2 bases, J lost 0 bases, and 6 bases stayed unmatched. The CDR3 bases are TGCGCCAGCAGCTTAGGGACAGGAATGTACCAAGAGACCCAGTACTTC. Amino acids: CASSLGTGMYQETQYF.

This clone was picked up a small number of times. The chain carries TRBV7-2 and TRBJ2-1, with TRBD2 identical over 8 bases. J was trimmed by 6 bases and V by 5 bases; bases with no gene match: 12. This CDR3 has 16 residues. Germline lookup yields CDR1 SGHTA and CDR2 FQGNSA. This CDR3 reads CASSQGRAGGGNEQFF. The DNA for the CDR3 is TGTGCCAGCAGCCAGGGCCGGGCCGGGGGGGGCAATGAGCAGTTCTTC.

Comment on this clone: This clone may be a read error of a much larger clone one base away. The rearrangement uses TRBV6-6 and TRBJ1-4; D is undetermined. With 4 bases removed from V and 5 bases from J, the gap between germline ends came to 8 bases. The CDR3 length is 13 residues. Germline CDR1 MNHNY, CDR2 SVGAGI (reference sequence). CDR3 amino acids: CASSLPGNEKLFF. DNA for the CDR3: TGTGCCAGCAGTTTGCCGGGAAATGAAAAACTGTTTTTT.

As for this clone: This may be a read error: a much more frequent sequence differs by one nucleotide. This chain links TRBV28 with TRBJ2-3; D possibly corresponds to TRBD1 (6 bases). The germline V gene has CDR1 MDHEN and CDR2 SYDVKM. The length of the CDR3 is 18 residues. The CDR3 sequence is CASSSPSFVTGSTDAQYF. In DNA, the CDR3 is TGTGCCAGCAGTTCCCCCTCTTTCGTGACAGGAAGCACAGATGCGCAGTATTTT. Using reference TRBV28 and TRBJ2-3 for the parts outside the CDR3, the full variable domain is DVKVTQSSRYLVKRTGEKVFLECVQDMDHENMFWYRQDPGLGLRLIYFSYDVKMKEKGDIPEGYSVSREKKERFSLILESASTNQTSMYLCASSSPSFVTGSTDAQYFGPGTRLTVL.

This clone was seen once. The V and J genes are TRBV5-6 and TRBJ1-2, with TRBD1 matching 9 bases. Germline-derived CDR1 and CDR2 are SGHDT and YYEEEE. Trimming took 5 bases from V and 4 from J; bases not matched to a gene: 6. The CDR3 runs 14 residues. The chain's CDR3 is CASRDYRGLYGYTF. The CDR3 DNA is TGTGCCAGCAGAGACTACAGGGGGCTCTATGGCTACACCTTC.

This chain uses TRBV7-2 with TRBJ2-7; 7 nucleotides match TRBD1. After removal of 4 bases from V and 3 bases from J, the junction contained 9 bases not matched to a gene. Germline V lookup: CDR1 SGHTA, CDR2 FQGNSA. The CDR3 totals 15 residues. The CDR3 bases are TGTGCCAGCAGCTATAAGACAGGGTTAATCTACGAGCAGTACTTC. Translation: CASSYKTGLIYEQYF.

This clone has more than one count but fewer than ten. The chain joins TRBV18 to TRBJ1-1; the D gene is possibly TRBD1 (6 bases). The ends were cut back, 4 bases at V and 8 bases at J, with 17 bases in the middle. The CDR3 has 14 residues. In germline, CDR1 is KGHSH, CDR2 LQKENI. The CDR3 loop is CASSHSGTPGEAFF. The CDR3 nucleotides read TGTGCCAGCTCACATTCCGGGACACCGGGGGAAGCTTTCTTT.

This clone was observed once. V gene TRBV21-1 combines with J gene TRBJ2-7; the table's TRBD1 call for D was not verified on the DNA. TRBV21-1 is tagged as a pseudogene. The CDR3 sequence is 17 residues long. CDR3 in DNA: TGTGCCAGCAGCAAAGCGCTTTTCGGCAGGGATATCTACGAGCAGTACTTC. Its translation is CASSKALFGRDIYEQYF.

The chain employs TRBV25-1 and TRBJ2-1, with unresolved D. This CDR3 spans 17 amino acids. Trimming removed 4 bases at V and 0 bases at J, with 16 bases between. Germline loops: CDR1 MGHDK, CDR2 SYGVNS. CDR3 sequence: CASSAYHSTSSYNEQFF. In nucleotides, the CDR3 is TGTGCCAGCAGTGCTTACCACAGCACCAGCTCCTACAATGAGCAGTTCTTC.

The chain joins TRBV6-1 to TRBJ2-3; D gene uncertain. This CDR3 comprises 11 residues. Looked up from germline, CDR1 is MNHNS and CDR2 is SASEGT. The DNA for the CDR3 is TGTGCGAGTCAGAGCACAGATACGCAGTATTTT. Protein: CASQSTDTQYF.

This sequence joins TRBV6-6 and TRBJ1-5; 10 nucleotides align to TRBD1. V gave up 7 bases and J gave up 5 bases; unmatched junction bases: 5. CDR1 is MNHNY, CDR2 SVGAGI, per germline (reference sequence). The CDR3 has 14 amino acids. The CDR3 DNA reads TGTGCCAGCACGCGACAGGGGGCCGATCAGCCCCAGCATTTT. It yields the protein CASTRQGADQPQHF.

The rearrangement uses TRBV19 and TRBJ1-5; possible D gene TRBD1, 6 bases. The CDR3 extends over 23 amino acids. V lost 1 base and J 0 bases, leaving 31 bases between the germline ends. Germline CDR1 and CDR2: LNHDA and SQIVND (reference sequence). The CDR3 nucleotides are TGTGCCAGTAGTATAGCCTCTCCACCGCTGGGGGCGCAAGGGGACCATAGCAATCAGCCCCAGCATTTT. Residues: CASSIASPPLGAQGDHSNQPQHF.

The rearrangement uses TRBV18 and TRBJ2-3, with 11 bases lining up with TRBD1. V dropped 0 bases and J dropped 0; count of bases not matched to a gene: 5. The CDR3 is 18 residues long. Germline V gene lookup returns CDR1 KGHSH and CDR2 LQKENI. The DNA of the CDR3 is TGTGCCAGCTCACCACCGCAGGGGACAGGGGGGAGCACAGATACGCAGTATTTT. Translating gives CASSPPQGTGGSTDTQYF.

V is TRBV7-6 and J is TRBJ2-3; D is unresolved. The CDR3 runs 16 residues. V was shortened by 1 base and J by 2 bases, with 13 bases between the two germline ends. The germline gives CDR1 SGHVS, CDR2 FNYEAQ. The CDR3, as DNA: TGTGCCAGCAGCTTAGGACCCTCGTCCTCCACAGATACGCAGTATTTT. This codes for CASSLGPSSSTDTQYF. Variable domain in full (rest from reference TRBV7-6 and TRBJ2-3): GAGVSQSPRYKVTKRGQDVALRCDPISGHVSLYWYRQALGQGPEFLTYFNYEAQQDKSGLPNDRFSAERPEGSISTLTIQRTEQRDSAMYRCASSLGPSSSTDTQYFGPGTRLTVL.

V and J are TRBV7-9 and TRBJ1-2, with 10 bases identical to TRBD1. The junction had 9 bases not matched to a gene; V was cut back by 3 bases and J by 8 bases. CDR3 size: 15 residues. Germline V lookup: CDR1 SEHNR, CDR2 FQNEAQ (reference sequence). DNA of the CDR3: TGTGCCAGCAGCTTGGGGACCGGACAGGGGGGCGGCTACACCTTC. This translates into CASSLGTGQGGGYTF.

The chain couples TRBV14 to TRBJ2-7; no definite D call. This CDR3 has 13 amino acids. V lost 0 bases, J lost 6 bases, and 9 bases lay in between. Germline V gives CDR1 SGHDN, CDR2 FVKESK. The CDR3, as DNA: TGTGCCAGCAGCCAAGACACCGGATCCGAGCAGTACTTC. Translating gives CASSQDTGSEQYF. The whole variable domain, filled in from reference TRBV14 and TRBJ2-7, reads EAGVTQFPSHSVIEKGQTVTLRCDPISGHDNLYWYRRVMGKEIKFLLHFVKESKQDESGMPNNRFLAERTGGTYSTLKVQPAELEDSGVYFCASSQDTGSEQYFGPGTRLTVT.

V is TRBV28 and J is TRBJ1-1, with D perhaps matching TRBD1 (6 bases). CDR1 is MDHEN, CDR2 SYDVKM, per germline. V dropped 10 bases and J dropped 2 bases, with 14 bases sitting between them. The CDR3 runs to 13 residues. For the CDR3, the DNA is TGTGCCACCGTAGACAGGATCAACACTGAAGCTTTCTTT. This sequence encodes CATVDRINTEAFF.